The 18 T cell receptor beta chains presented below share a single source sample, sequenced in a study of human T cells and chemical hapten exposure. Time point denoted: patch test 3, about 24 weeks after DPC sensitization. Treatment here: therapeutic diphenylcyclopropenone sensitization with weekly scalp DPC. The authors' total RNA extraction used unfractionated whole blood. Each CDR3 protein gets one entry after TCRdb re-called the RACE reads with MiXCR. The sample holds almost 40,000 distinct CDR3 sequences, around 9.5% seen once. This sample comprised whole blood, obtained in connection with sensitization to the hapten diphenylcyclopropenone (DPC). These receptors all come from a man aged 50 to 60 with alopecia areata. Some clones in this sample may be carry-over from other donors' samples.

This clonotype was seen many times. The rearrangement joins TRBV9 to TRBJ1-2, with D possibly TRBD1 on 6 matching bases. CDR3 length: 16 residues. CDR1 and CDR2 (germline): SGDLS, YYNGEE. Trimming took off 4 bases at V and 4 bases at J, with 20 bases between the two ends. The CDR3 is CASSPDDRRSSYGYTF. The CDR3 bases are TGTGCCAGCAGCCCTGACGACAGGCGATCCTCCTATGGCTACACCTTC.

The chain has TRBV29-1 and TRBJ2-7; perhaps D is TRBD1 or TRBD2 (5 bases each). The CDR3 contains 14 residues. In germline, CDR1 is SQVTM, CDR2 ANQGSEA. With 6 bases removed from V and 7 bases from J, the gap between germline ends came to 22 bases. The CDR3 sequence is CSVSSGTHSWEQYF. Written as DNA, the CDR3 is TGCAGCGTCAGCTCCGGGACCCACTCGTGGGAGCAGTACTTC.

A word on this clonotype: A much larger clone is a single base away; this may be a read error. The V and J genes are TRBV12-3 or TRBV12-4 and TRBJ2-3; D may be TRBD2 (6 bases). This CDR3 has 14 amino acids. V was shortened by 11 bases and J by 0 bases, with 15 bases between the two germline ends. DNA for the CDR3: TGTGCCGACGGGGCTAGCGAGAGCACAGATACGCAGTATTTT. It encodes CADGASESTDTQYF.

This clonotype was seen more than once but under ten times. This chain connects TRBV20-1 to TRBJ2-2, with 9 bases lining up with TRBD2. Trimming removed 1 base from V and 2 bases from J; junction bases left unmatched: 8. There are 17 residues in the CDR3. CDR1 is DFQATT and CDR2 is SNEGSKA in the germline V gene (reference sequence). CDR3 nucleotides: TGCAGTGCTAGAGGGGCGGGAGGGCCTCTAAACACCGGGGAGCTGTTTTTT. Residues: CSARGAGGPLNTGELFF.

This clonotype was seen a few times. This chain joins TRBV3-1 and TRBJ1-1, with a tentative D call TRBD1 (5 bases). V was clipped by 4 bases and J by 7 bases, with 22 bases between them. The CDR3 has 16 amino acids. Germline CDR1 and CDR2: LGHDT and YNNKEL (reference sequence). CDR3 sequence: CASSPSGGLGILEAFF. The CDR3 DNA follows: TGTGCCAGCAGCCCGAGTGGGGGGTTGGGAATTCTTGAAGCTTTCTTT.

This clonotype was counted only a few times. The chain recombines TRBV18 with TRBJ2-7; TRBD2 agrees at 10 bases. This CDR3 contains 15 residues. Germline V gene sequence: CDR1 KGHSH, CDR2 LQKENI. The V and J ends lost 3 bases and 5 bases, in that order; junction bases with no gene match: 7. This chain's CDR3 is CASSPLAGADDEQYF. The CDR3 DNA reads as TGTGCCAGCTCACCCCTAGCGGGAGCCGACGACGAGCAGTACTTC.

This chain connects TRBV30 to TRBJ2-7, with a tentative D call TRBD1 (5 bases). The CDR3 is made up of 13 amino acids. The germline V gene has CDR1 GTSNPN and CDR2 SVGIG (reference sequence). V gave up 2 bases and J gave up 3 bases, with 11 bases separating them. CDR3 bases: TGTGCCTGGAGTCCTCTGGGGCTCTACGAGCAGTACTTC. Translating it yields CAWSPLGLYEQYF.

The table lists this clonotype with many counts. This chain connects TRBV7-7 to TRBJ2-2, with 9 bases matching TRBD1. The CDR3 totals 16 residues. The germline gives CDR1 SSHAT, CDR2 FNYEAQ (reference sequence). V was pared by 5 bases and J by 4 bases, with 8 bases of the junction left unmatched. The CDR3 nucleotides read TGTGCCAGCAGCAACCCGGGACAGGGAAGCACCGGGGAGCTGTTTTTT. This sequence encodes CASSNPGQGSTGELFF.

This rearrangement joins TRBV4-1 to TRBJ2-6; a possible D gene is TRBD2 (5 bases). Trimming took off 3 bases at V and 0 bases at J, with 12 bases between the two ends. The CDR3 has 17 amino acids. CDR1 MGHRA and CDR2 YSYEKL come from the germline V gene. For the CDR3, the DNA is TGCGCCAGCAGCCAGGATCGGGGTTCCTCTGGGGCCAACGTCCTGACTTTC. Protein: CASSQDRGSSGANVLTF.

This clonotype was observed a few times. This chain uses TRBV30 with TRBJ1-4, with 7 bases matching TRBD1. Germline V gene lookup returns CDR1 GTSNPN and CDR2 SVGIG (reference sequence). Unmatched junction bases numbered 10, after V lost 1 base and J lost 11 bases. This CDR3 contains 14 residues. The DNA for the CDR3 is TGTGCCTGGAGTGCCGATCCCGGGACAGAGAAACTGTTTTTT. As protein: CAWSADPGTEKLFF.

The chain uses TRBV5-1 and TRBJ1-3; D is unclear. V dropped 0 bases and J dropped 1 base, with 8 bases sitting between them. This CDR3 comprises 15 residues. CDR1 is SGHRS and CDR2 is YFSETQ in the germline V gene. Here the CDR3 DNA reads TGCGCCAGCAGCTTGGTTCCCAGGTCTGGAAACACCATATATTTT. Translation: CASSLVPRSGNTIYF.

The table lists this clonotype with many counts. The V and J genes are TRBV29-1 and TRBJ2-7; D is undetermined. Trimming cost V 4 bases and J 0 bases, with 10 bases left between them. The CDR3 totals 13 residues. Germline V CDR1 and CDR2: SQVTM, ANQGSEA. CDR3: CSVASANSYEQYF. CDR3 DNA: TGCAGCGTTGCTTCAGCGAACTCCTACGAGCAGTACTTC.

Many counts were recorded for this clonotype. This chain connects TRBV20-1 to TRBJ2-7, with 12 bases aligning to TRBD2. In germline, CDR1 is DFQATT, CDR2 SNEGSKA (reference sequence). With V trimmed by 0 bases and J by 3 bases, 3 bases remained unmatched. This CDR3 has 15 amino acids. Here the CDR3 reads CSARDTSGGYYEQYF. CDR3 nucleotide sequence: TGCAGTGCTAGAGATACTAGCGGGGGGTACTACGAGCAGTACTTC.

The chain is built from TRBV29-1 and TRBJ2-1; D unclear. The CDR3 is 11 residues long. V dropped 4 bases and J dropped 2 bases, with 3 bases sitting between them. The germline V gene encodes CDR1 SQVTM and CDR2 ANQGSEA. This chain's CDR3 is CSVAAYNEQFF. The CDR3 DNA follows: TGCAGCGTTGCTGCCTACAATGAGCAGTTCTTC.

This clonotype was detected only a few times. The rearrangement joins TRBV3-1 to TRBJ2-4, with a tentative D call TRBD2 (5 bases). CDR1 is LGHDT and CDR2 is YNNKEL in the germline V gene (reference sequence). The CDR3 loop spans 18 amino acids. V was pared by 2 bases and J by 0 bases, with 17 bases between. Here the CDR3 reads CASSQTRQADLAKNIQYF. The CDR3 coding sequence is TGTGCCAGCAGCCAAACTAGACAAGCGGACCTAGCCAAAAACATTCAGTACTTC. Full variable domain (rest looked up from reference TRBV3-1 and TRBJ2-4): DTAVSQTPKYLVTQMGNDKSIKCEQNLGHDTMYWYKQDSKKFLKIMFSYNNKELIINETVPNRFSPKSPDKAHLNLHINSLELGDSAVYFCASSQTRQADLAKNIQYFGAGTRLSVL.

This clonotype showed up many times. The chain has TRBV4-1 and TRBJ1-2; D is uncertain. This CDR3 has 12 residues. Germline CDR1 and CDR2: MGHRA and YSYEKL. The V and J ends lost 2 bases and 4 bases respectively, with 5 bases between them. CDR3 DNA: TGCGCCAGCAGCCAACCCCCCTATGGCTACACCTTC. Translation gives CASSQPPYGYTF.

This clonotype was detected many times. This sequence joins TRBV5-1 and TRBJ2-3; no definite D call. CDR1 is SGHRS and CDR2 is YFSETQ in the germline V gene. Trimming took 3 bases from V and 0 from J, leaving 8 bases between them. The CDR3 covers 14 residues. CDR3 nucleotide sequence: TGCGCCAGCAGCTCCGGACGGAGCACAGATACGCAGTATTTT. This codes for CASSSGRSTDTQYF. Variable domain in full (rest from reference TRBV5-1 and TRBJ2-3): KAGVTQTPRYLIKTRGQQVTLSCSPISGHRSVSWYQQTPGQGLQFLFEYFSETQRNKGNFPGRFSGRQFSNSRSEMNVSTLELGDSALYLCASSSGRSTDTQYFGPGTRLTVL.

This rearrangement joins TRBV9 to TRBJ1-3; a possible D gene is TRBD1 (5 bases). CDR1 and CDR2 (germline): SGDLS, YYNGEE. V was pared by 4 bases and J by 0 bases, with 14 bases between. This CDR3 spans 16 amino acids. Here the CDR3 DNA reads TGTGCCAGCAGCCCTGATGGCACAGGCTCTGGAAACACCATATATTTT. This translates into CASSPDGTGSGNTIYF.